Shown below are 2 T cell receptor beta chains from a single sample sequenced in a study of blood T cells in healthy people across ages. Alongside a J-beta primer mix, a sample-barcoded 5' primer served in a second PCR lasting roughly 6 to 12 cycles. TCRdb ran MiXCR on the 5' RACE reads and lists one entry per CDR3 protein. The repertoire holds 600,000 to 650,000 distinct CDR3 sequences, with approximately 50% as singletons. The sequenced sample was blood. Source of these receptors: a man aged 60 to 75 in good health.

The CDR3 DNA follows: TGCGCCAGCAGCCCGGGTCCGACTAGTACAGGAGGGACCCAGTACTTC. Encoded protein: CASSPGPTSTGGTQYF. The chain joins TRBV5-1 to TRBJ2-7, with TRBD2 as a possible D gene (6 bases). The J call may be wrong; the DNA end is better matched by TRBJ2-5. The germline CDR1 and CDR2 sequences are SGHRS and YFSETQ. This CDR3 is 16 amino acids long.

J is TRBJ2-7 and V is TRBV5-8, with a possible D match to TRBD1 (5 bases). Trimming cost V 4 bases and J 0 bases, with 14 bases left between them. Germline-derived CDR1 and CDR2 are SGHTS and YDEGEE. The CDR3 covers 15 residues. The CDR3 DNA sequence: TGTGCCAGCAGCGTCGACAGTGCCCTCTCCTACGAGCAGTACTTC. Residues: CASSVDSALSYEQYF.